This T cell receptor (beta chain) was captured by sequencing in a study of control samples from healthy donors and cancer patients. TCRdb keeps only in-frame clones here, not all; method: immunoSEQ multiplex PCR. Here the sample spans roughly 200,000 clones, around 94% being singletons. CDR1 and CDR2 from the germline V gene are SGHRS and YFSETQ. V lost 0 bases, J lost 0 bases, and 9 bases lay in between. CDR3 size: 16 residues. The TCR sequence derives from a man between 50 and 59 years old in good health. The sequencing input was blood. The chain links TRBV5-1 to TRBJ1-4, with no clear D. This chain's CDR3 is CASSLGSVATNEKLFF. As DNA, the CDR3 is TGCGCCAGCAGCTTGGGGAGCGTAGCAACTAATGAAAAACTGTTTTTT.